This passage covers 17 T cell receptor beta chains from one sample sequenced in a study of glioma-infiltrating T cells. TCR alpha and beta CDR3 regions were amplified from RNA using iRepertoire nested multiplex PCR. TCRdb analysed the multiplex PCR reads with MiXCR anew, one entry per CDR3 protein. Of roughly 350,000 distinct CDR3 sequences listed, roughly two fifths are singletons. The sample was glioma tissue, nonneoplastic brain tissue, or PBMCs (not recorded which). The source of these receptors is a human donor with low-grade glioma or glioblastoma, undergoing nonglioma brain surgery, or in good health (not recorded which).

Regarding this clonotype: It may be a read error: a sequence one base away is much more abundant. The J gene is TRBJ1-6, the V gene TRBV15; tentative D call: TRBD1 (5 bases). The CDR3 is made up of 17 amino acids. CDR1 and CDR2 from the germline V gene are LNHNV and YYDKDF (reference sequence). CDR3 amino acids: CATSRDQRPDWDSPLRF. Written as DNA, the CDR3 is TGTGCCACCAGCAGAGATCAGCGTCCTGATTGGGACTCACCCCTCCGCTTT.

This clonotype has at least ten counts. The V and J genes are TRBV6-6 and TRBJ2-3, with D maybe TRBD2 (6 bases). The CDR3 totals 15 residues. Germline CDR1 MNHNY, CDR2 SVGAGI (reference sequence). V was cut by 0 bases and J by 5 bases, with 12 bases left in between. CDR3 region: CASSYSAGPGDTQYF. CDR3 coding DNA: TGTGCCAGCAGTTACTCCGCGGGGCCCGGAGATACGCAGTATTTT.

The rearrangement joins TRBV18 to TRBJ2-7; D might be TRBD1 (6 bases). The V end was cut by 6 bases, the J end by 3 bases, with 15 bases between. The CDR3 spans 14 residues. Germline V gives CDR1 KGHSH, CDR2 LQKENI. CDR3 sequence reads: CASSPGTPFYEQYF. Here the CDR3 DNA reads TGTGCCAGCTCCCCCGGGACACCCTTCTACGAGCAGTACTTC.

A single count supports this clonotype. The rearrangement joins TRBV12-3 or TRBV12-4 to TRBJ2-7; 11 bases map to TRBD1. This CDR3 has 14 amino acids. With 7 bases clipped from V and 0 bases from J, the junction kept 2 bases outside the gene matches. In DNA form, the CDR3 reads TGTGCCAGCATTGGACAGGGGGCCTCCTACGAGCAGTACTTC. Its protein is CASIGQGASYEQYF.

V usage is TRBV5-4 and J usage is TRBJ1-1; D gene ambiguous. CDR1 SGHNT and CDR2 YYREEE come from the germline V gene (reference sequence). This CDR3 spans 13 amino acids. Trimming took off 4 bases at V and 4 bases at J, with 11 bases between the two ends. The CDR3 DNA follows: TGTGCCAGCAGCCTGTGGGGAGGCACTGAAGCTTTCTTT. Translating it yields CASSLWGGTEAFF.

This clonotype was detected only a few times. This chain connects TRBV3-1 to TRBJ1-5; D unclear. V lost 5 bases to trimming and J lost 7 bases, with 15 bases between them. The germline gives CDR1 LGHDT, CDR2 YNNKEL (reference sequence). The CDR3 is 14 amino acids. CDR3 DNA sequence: TGTGCCAGCAGCGCGGGTTTCGTTGGACAGCCCCAGCATTTT. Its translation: CASSAGFVGQPQHF.

Here the CDR3 reads CASREGGRTSSYNEQFF. CDR3 in DNA: TGTGCCAGCAGGGAAGGCGGGAGGACGAGCTCCTACAATGAGCAGTTCTTC. The chain links TRBV28 to TRBJ2-1; 8 bases align to TRBD2. This CDR3 has 17 residues. Germline CDR1 and CDR2: MDHEN and SYDVKM. V shed 6 bases, J shed 0 bases, and the junction held 10 bases outside the gene matches.

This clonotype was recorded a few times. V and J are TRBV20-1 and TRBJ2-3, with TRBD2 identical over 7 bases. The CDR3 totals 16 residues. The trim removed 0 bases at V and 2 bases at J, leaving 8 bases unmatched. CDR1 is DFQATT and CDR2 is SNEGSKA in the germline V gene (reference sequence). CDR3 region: CSARDISGITTDTQYF. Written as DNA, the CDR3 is TGCAGTGCTAGAGATATCAGCGGGATAACCACAGATACGCAGTATTTT.

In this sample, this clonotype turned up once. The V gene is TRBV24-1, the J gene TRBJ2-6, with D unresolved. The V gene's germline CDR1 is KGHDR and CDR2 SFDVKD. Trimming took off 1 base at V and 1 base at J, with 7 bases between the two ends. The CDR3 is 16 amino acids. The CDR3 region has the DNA TGTGCCACCAGTGATTTTCGCGGTTCTGGGGCCAACGTCCTGACTTTC. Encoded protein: CATSDFRGSGANVLTF.

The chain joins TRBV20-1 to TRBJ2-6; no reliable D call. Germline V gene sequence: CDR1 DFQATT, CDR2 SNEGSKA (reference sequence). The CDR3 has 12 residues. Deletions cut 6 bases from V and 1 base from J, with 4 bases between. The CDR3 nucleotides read TGCAGTGCCAAATCTGGGGCCAACGTCCTGACTTTC. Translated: CSAKSGANVLTF.

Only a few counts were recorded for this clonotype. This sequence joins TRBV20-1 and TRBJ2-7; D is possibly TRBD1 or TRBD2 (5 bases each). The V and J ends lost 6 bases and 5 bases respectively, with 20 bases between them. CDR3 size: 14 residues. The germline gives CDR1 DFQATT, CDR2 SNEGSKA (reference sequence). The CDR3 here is CSATRPQGVDEQYF. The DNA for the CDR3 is TGCAGTGCAACCCGCCCCCAGGGAGTCGACGAGCAGTACTTC.

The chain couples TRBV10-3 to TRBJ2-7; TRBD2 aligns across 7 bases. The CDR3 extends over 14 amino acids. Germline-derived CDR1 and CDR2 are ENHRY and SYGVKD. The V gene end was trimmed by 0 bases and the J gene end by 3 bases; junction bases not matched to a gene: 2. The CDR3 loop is CAISESSGNYEQYF. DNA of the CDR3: TGTGCCATCAGTGAGTCGAGCGGGAACTACGAGCAGTACTTC.

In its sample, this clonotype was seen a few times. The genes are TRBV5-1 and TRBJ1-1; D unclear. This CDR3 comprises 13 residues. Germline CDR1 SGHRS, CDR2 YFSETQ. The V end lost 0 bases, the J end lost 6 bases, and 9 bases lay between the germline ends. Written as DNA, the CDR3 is TGCGCCAGCAGCTTGGAGGCGCGGGCTGAAGCTTTCTTT. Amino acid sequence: CASSLEARAEAFF.

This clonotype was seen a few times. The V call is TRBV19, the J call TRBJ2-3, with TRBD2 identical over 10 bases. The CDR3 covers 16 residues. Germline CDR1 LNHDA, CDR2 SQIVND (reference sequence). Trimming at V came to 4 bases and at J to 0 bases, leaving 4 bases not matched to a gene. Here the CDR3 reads CASSTTSGASTDTQYF. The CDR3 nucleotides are TGTGCCAGTAGTACTACTAGCGGGGCTAGCACAGATACGCAGTATTTT. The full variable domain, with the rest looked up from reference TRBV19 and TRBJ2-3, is DGGITQSPKYLFRKEGQNVTLSCEQNLNHDAMYWYRQDPGQGLRLIYYSQIVNDFQKGDIAEGYSVSREKKESFPLTVTSAQKNPTAFYLCASSTTSGASTDTQYFGPGTRLTVL.

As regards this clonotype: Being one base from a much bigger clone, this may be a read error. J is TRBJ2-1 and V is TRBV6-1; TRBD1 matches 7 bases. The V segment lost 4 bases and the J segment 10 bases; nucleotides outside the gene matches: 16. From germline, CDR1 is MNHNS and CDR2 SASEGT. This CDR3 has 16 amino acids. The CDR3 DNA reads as TGTGCCAGCAGTGTAATCGGGACAGAAGTTGCTGACGAGCAGTTCTTC. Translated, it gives CASSVIGTEVADEQFF.

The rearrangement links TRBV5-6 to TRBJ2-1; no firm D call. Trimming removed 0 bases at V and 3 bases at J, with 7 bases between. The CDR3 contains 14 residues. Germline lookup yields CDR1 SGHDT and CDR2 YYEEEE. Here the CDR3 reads CASSLGTFYNEQFF. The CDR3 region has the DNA TGTGCCAGCAGCTTGGGCACCTTCTACAATGAGCAGTTCTTC.

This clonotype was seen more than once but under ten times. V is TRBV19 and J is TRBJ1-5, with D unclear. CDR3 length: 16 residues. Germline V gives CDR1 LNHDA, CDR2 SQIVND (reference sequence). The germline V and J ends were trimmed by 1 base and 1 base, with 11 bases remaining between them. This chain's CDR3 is CASSIGGGQSNQPQHF. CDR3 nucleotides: TGTGCCAGTAGTATAGGGGGAGGTCAGAGCAATCAGCCCCAGCATTTT.